What follows are 6 T cell receptor beta chains derived from one specimen sequenced in a study of cytomegalovirus exposure and HLA in healthy donors. Both 60 Vbeta primers and 13 Jbeta primers went into the PCR. Method: immunoSEQ multiplex PCR; TCRdb's copy keeps in-frame clones and lacks some. This sample has about 150,000 clones, with 80% found just once. The sequenced material came from PBMCs. These receptors all stem from a man aged 25-40 years in good health and CMV-seronegative.

This sequence joins TRBV28 and TRBJ2-5, with TRBD1 identical over 7 bases. CDR3 length equals 15 residues. Germline V gene data show CDR1 as MDHEN and CDR2 as SYDVKM. The junction had 6 bases not matched to a gene; V was cut back by 4 bases and J by 1 base. The chain's CDR3 is CASSSYRGPQETQYF. The CDR3 DNA reads TGTGCCAGCAGTTCCTACAGGGGCCCCCAAGAGACCCAGTACTTC.

About this clone itself: Other DNA variants within this sample encode the same CDR3. The chain combines TRBV9 with TRBJ1-2; D gene ambiguous. This CDR3 region has 14 residues. The V end lost 0 bases, the J end lost 2 bases, and 8 bases lay between the germline ends. Looked up from germline, CDR1 is SGDLS and CDR2 is YYNGEE. Here the CDR3 DNA reads TGTGCCAGCAGCGTAGGTGGAGGGAACTATGGCTACACCTTC. This gives the protein CASSVGGGNYGYTF.

J is TRBJ2-5 and V is TRBV5-1; 7 bases align to TRBD1. Trimming cost V 2 bases and J 3 bases; bases outside gene matches: 1. CDR3 length: 13 amino acids. CDR1 is SGHRS, CDR2 YFSETQ, per germline. CDR3 protein: CASSFGTEETQYF. The CDR3 DNA reads TGCGCCAGCAGCTTTGGGACAGAAGAGACCCAGTACTTC.

The chain is built from TRBV30 and TRBJ1-2, with D unresolved. The CDR3 loop spans 11 amino acids. CDR1 is GTSNPN and CDR2 is SVGIG in the germline V gene (reference sequence). Trimming took 7 bases from V and 1 from J, leaving 7 bases between them. The CDR3 spells CASSNNYGYTF. The CDR3 bases are TGTGCCTCCAGTAATAACTATGGCTACACCTTC.

The chain has TRBV4-1 and TRBJ2-7, with TRBD1 matching 10 bases. The CDR3 is made up of 17 amino acids. Germline assignment: CDR1 MGHRA and CDR2 YSYEKL. Germline trimming cut 2 bases from V and 2 bases from J; bases unmatched to any gene: 9. The CDR3: CASSQRSHGQGAYEQYF. CDR3 coding DNA: TGCGCCAGCAGCCAACGTTCTCATGGACAGGGGGCCTACGAGCAGTACTTC.

J is TRBJ2-7 and V is TRBV13; 7 positions match TRBD2. In germline, CDR1 is PRHDT, CDR2 FYEKMQ (reference sequence). The CDR3 sequence is 14 residues long. The trim removed 8 bases at V and 5 bases at J, leaving 12 bases unmatched. CDR3 sequence reads: CASVGRRGENEQYF. The CDR3 DNA reads as TGTGCCAGCGTCGGGAGGAGGGGAGAGAACGAGCAGTACTTC. The full variable domain, completed using reference TRBV13 and TRBJ2-7, is AAGVIQSPRHLIKEKRETATLKCYPIPRHDTVYWYQQGPGQDPQFLISFYEKMQSDKGSIPDRFSAQQFSDYHSELNMSSLELGDSALYFCASVGRRGENEQYFGPGTRLTVT.